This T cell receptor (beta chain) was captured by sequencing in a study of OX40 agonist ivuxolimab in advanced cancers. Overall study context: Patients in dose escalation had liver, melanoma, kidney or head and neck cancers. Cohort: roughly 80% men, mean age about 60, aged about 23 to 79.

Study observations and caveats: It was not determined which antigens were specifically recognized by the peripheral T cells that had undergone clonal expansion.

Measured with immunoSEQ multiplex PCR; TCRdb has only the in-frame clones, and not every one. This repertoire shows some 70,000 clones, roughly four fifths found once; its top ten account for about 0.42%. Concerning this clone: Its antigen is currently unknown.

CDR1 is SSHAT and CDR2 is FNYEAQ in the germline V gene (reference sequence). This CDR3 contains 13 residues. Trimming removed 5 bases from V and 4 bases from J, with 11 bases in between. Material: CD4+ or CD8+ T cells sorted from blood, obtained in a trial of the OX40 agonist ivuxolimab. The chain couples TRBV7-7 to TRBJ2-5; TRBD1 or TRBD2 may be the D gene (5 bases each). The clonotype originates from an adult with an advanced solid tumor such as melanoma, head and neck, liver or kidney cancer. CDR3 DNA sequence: TGTGCCAGCAGCCCGACGGGGCGAGAGACCCAGTACTTC. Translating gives CASSPTGRETQYF.